The next 15 T cell receptor beta chains were all read from a single sample in a study of tissue T cells after allogeneic stem cell transplantation. Clones were sequenced by immunoSEQ multiplex PCR, and TCRdb holds only the in-frame ones, with some missing. Here the sample spans around 9,300 clones, roughly 45% being singletons. Time point denoted: mouse harvest day 7 after allogeneic transplant. Mouse grafts combined 10^7 T-cell-depleted bone marrow cells with 10^6 splenic CD5+ T cells. The source material was gut tissue. These receptors were collected from a female BALB/c mouse given C57BL/6 T cells with graft-versus-host disease after an allogeneic hematopoietic cell transplant.

This clone was observed a few times. Gene names are mouse gene names. Read sequence stops 1 residue before the CDR3 end, and the germline J gene provides the missing end. The genes are TRBV13-2 and TRBJ2-2; 7 bases align to TRBD2. Trimming at V came to 3 bases and at J to 4 bases, leaving 6 bases not matched to a gene. The CDR3 length is 15 residues. Germline V gene sequence: CDR1 NNHNN, CDR2 SYGAGS (reference sequence). The CDR3 is CASGVRGGGTGQLYF. The DNA read from the CDR3 is TGTGCCAGCGGTGTCCGGGGGGGAGGCACCGGGCAGCTCTAC.

By sample share, this clone is medium-sized. Germline and genes: mouse. The read halts 1 residue ahead of the CDR3 end, with the missing end drawn from the germline J gene. V and J are TRBV24 and TRBJ2-7, with 10 bases that match TRBD1. Germline CDR1 is KGHTA and CDR2 is FRNEEI. With 2 bases clipped from V and 7 bases from J, the junction kept 5 bases outside the gene matches. The CDR3 runs 14 residues. The part of the CDR3 DNA that was read is TGTGCCAGCAGTCTGGCCGACAGGGGGCGAGAACAGTAC. Its protein product is CASSLADRGREQY. The whole CDR3 sequence reads CASSLADRGREQYF.

With regard to this clone: The gene names given are mouse names. The read terminates 1 residue ahead of where the CDR3 ends, so the germline J gene completes it. The chain couples TRBV26 to TRBJ2-5, with TRBD2 matching over 11 bases. Germline V gives CDR1 KGHPV, CDR2 FQNQEV (reference sequence). After removal of 6 bases from V and 6 bases from J, the junction contained 8 bases not matched to a gene. CDR3 length: 15 residues. The chain's CDR3 is CASRVTGGARDTQYF. CDR3 DNA, as far as it was read: TGTGCCAGCAGGGTAACTGGGGGGGCGCGGGACACCCAGTAC.

As concerns this clone: The genes and germline here are from mouse. The read falls 1 residue short of the CDR3 end, and the missing part is taken from the germline J gene. J is TRBJ2-5 and V is TRBV24; possibly TRBD2 for D (6 bases). The CDR3 totals 14 residues. V dropped 1 base and J dropped 1 base, with 6 bases sitting between them. Germline loops: CDR1 KGHTA, CDR2 FRNEEI. The CDR3: CASSLWGDQDTQYF. Partial CDR3 DNA: TGTGCCAGCAGTCTGTGGGGGGACCAAGACACCCAGTAC.

This clone is medium-sized within its sample. The gene symbols are mouse symbols. The missing CDR3 end, 1 residue past where the read stops, is filled in from the germline J gene. The chain employs TRBV16 and TRBJ1-4; no definite D call. The V and J ends lost 0 bases and 7 bases respectively, with 6 bases between them. The CDR3 loop spans 13 amino acids. From germline, CDR1 is SGHSA and CDR2 FRNQAP. The DNA read from the CDR3 is TGTGCAAGCAGCTTAGAGGGAGCCGAAAGATTATTT. Its protein is CASSLEGAERLF. The CDR3 in its entirety is CASSLEGAERLFF.

This clone was picked up a small number of times. Mouse germline and gene names are used. CDR3 DNA (partial): TGTGCCAGCAGTCCGGGACAGGGGGCGGAAGTCTTC. It codes for CASSPGQGAEVF. The entire CDR3 protein is CASSPGQGAEVFF. This rearrangement joins TRBV13-3 to TRBJ1-1; 12 nucleotides agree with TRBD1. The read terminates 1 residue ahead of where the CDR3 ends, so the germline J gene completes it. The junction had 3 bases not matched to a gene; V was cut back by 4 bases and J by 8 bases. The CDR3 sequence is 13 residues long. The germline gives CDR1 NNHDY, CDR2 SYVADS.

Remarks on this clone: Mouse gene names apply. The read terminates 1 residue ahead of where the CDR3 ends, so the germline J gene completes it. The chain links TRBV16 to TRBJ1-1; D might be TRBD1 (5 bases). Germline V gene lookup returns CDR1 SGHSA and CDR2 FRNQAP. Between the trimmed V and J ends, which lost 0 bases and 5 bases, there was a span of 10 bases. The CDR3 loop spans 14 amino acids. The CDR3 sequence: CASSLDGAGTEVFF. Partial CDR3 DNA: TGTGCAAGCAGCTTAGATGGGGCAGGGACAGAAGTCTTC. The variable domain in full, with the rest retrieved from reference TRBV16 and TRBJ1-1, is NAGVIQTPRHKVTGKGQEATLWCEPISGHSAVFWYRQTIVQGLEFLTYFRNQAPIDDSGMPKERFSAQMPNQSHSTLKIQSTQPQDSAVYLCASSLDGAGTEVFFGKGTRLTVV.

Turning to this clone: Any gene name here is a mouse gene name. The read ends 1 residue early relative to the CDR3; the germline J gene fills the gap. The V gene is TRBV26, the J gene TRBJ2-3, with TRBD2 matching 10 bases. After removal of 6 bases from V and 5 bases from J, the junction contained 2 bases not matched to a gene. The CDR3 extends over 13 amino acids. Germline loops: CDR1 KGHPV, CDR2 FQNQEV (reference sequence). This CDR3 is CASSRDWGETLYF. The sequenced CDR3 bases are TGTGCCAGCAGCCGGGACTGGGGAGAAACGCTGTAT.

Details on this clone: Mouse names are used for the genes. The CDR3 extends 1 residue past the end of the read, so its final part is completed from the germline J gene. V and J are TRBV26 and TRBJ2-2; 8 bases align to TRBD1. CDR3 length: 15 residues. V lost 4 bases and J lost 0; bases outside the gene matches: 1. Germline CDR1 and CDR2: KGHPV and FQNQEV (reference sequence). CDR3: CASSRQGTNTGQLYF. CDR3 DNA, as far as it was read: TGTGCCAGCAGTCGACAGGGGACAAACACCGGGCAGCTCTAC.

Notes on this clone: Genes and germline are mouse. The CDR3 end falls 1 residue outside the read, so it is completed with the germline J gene. The V gene is TRBV26, the J gene TRBJ1-1; D perhaps matches TRBD1 (6 bases). Per the germline V gene, CDR1 is KGHPV and CDR2 is FQNQEV (reference sequence). V gave up 3 bases and J gave up 4 bases, with 12 bases separating them. The CDR3 sequence is 14 residues long. The sequenced CDR3 bases are TGTGCCAGCAGTCTCGGGGGCGTCGGCACAGAAGTCTTC. Protein sequence: CASSLGGVGTEVF. The entire CDR3 protein reads CASSLGGVGTEVFF.

Details on this clone: Mouse names are used for the genes. The CDR3 end lies 1 residue beyond the end of the read and is filled in from the germline J gene. V is TRBV26 and J is TRBJ1-5, with TRBD1 identical over 8 bases. The CDR3 is made up of 15 amino acids. The V gene end was trimmed by 0 bases and the J gene end by 3 bases; junction bases not matched to a gene: 1. Germline loops: CDR1 KGHPV, CDR2 FQNQEV (reference sequence). The CDR3 reads CASSLSTGGNQAPLF. CDR3 DNA, as far as it was read: TGTGCCAGCAGTCTGTCCACAGGGGGCAACCAGGCTCCGCTT. Filled out from reference TRBV26 and TRBJ1-5, the complete variable domain reads NSKVIQTPRYLVKGQGQKAKMRCIPEKGHPVVFWYQQNKNNEFKFLINFQNQEVLQQIDMTEKRFSAECPSNSPCSLEIQSSEAGDSALYLCASSLSTGGNQAPLFGEGTRLSVL.

In regard to this clone: Mouse names are used for the genes. The sequenced fragment ends 1 residue before the CDR3 boundary, so the rest is inferred from the germline J gene. The rearrangement joins TRBV13-2 to TRBJ2-7; D remains ambiguous. From germline, CDR1 is NNHNN and CDR2 SYGAGS (reference sequence). V was pared by 2 bases and J by 7 bases, with 7 bases between. The CDR3 is made up of 11 amino acids. The CDR3 bases that were read are TGTGCCAGCGGTGACCCGACAGAACAGTAC. It yields the protein CASGDPTEQY. The whole CDR3 protein is CASGDPTEQYF.

This clone appeared a few times. Gene names and germline refer to mouse. The sequenced fragment ends 1 residue before the CDR3 boundary, so the rest is inferred from the germline J gene. The V and J genes are TRBV5 and TRBJ2-3; 11 nucleotides line up with TRBD2. This CDR3 comprises 17 residues. Trimming removed 0 bases from V and 0 bases from J; junction bases left unmatched: 2. Germline V gives CDR1 LGHNA, CDR2 YNLKQL (reference sequence). CDR3 residues: CASSQETGGGSAETLYF. The sequenced CDR3 bases are TGTGCCAGCAGCCAAGAGACTGGGGGGGGTAGTGCAGAAACGCTGTAT.

As for this clone: Mouse gene names apply. The CDR3 goes on 1 residue after the read ends, and that part is filled in from the germline J gene. This sequence joins TRBV3 and TRBJ2-4; TRBD1 might be the D (6 bases). V shed 4 bases and J shed 0 bases, with 11 bases lying between them. CDR3 length: 15 amino acids. Looked up from germline, CDR1 is SNHLY and CDR2 is FYNGKV (reference sequence). The CDR3 is CASSSEGVSQNTLYF. The CDR3 bases that were read are TGTGCCAGCAGCTCAGAGGGGGTTAGTCAAAACACCTTGTAC.

The table lists this clone with a few counts. Germline and genes: mouse. From the germline J gene comes the end of the CDR3, since the read stops 1 residue before it. The rearrangement uses TRBV13-1 and TRBJ1-4; a possible D gene is TRBD1 (5 bases). V gave up 0 bases and J gave up 0 bases, with 6 bases separating them. The CDR3 consists of 15 residues. From germline, CDR1 is NSHNY and CDR2 SYGAGN. The CDR3 loop is CASSDAGFSNERLFF. The part of the CDR3 DNA that was read is TGTGCCAGCAGTGATGCAGGGTTTTCCAACGAAAGATTATTT.